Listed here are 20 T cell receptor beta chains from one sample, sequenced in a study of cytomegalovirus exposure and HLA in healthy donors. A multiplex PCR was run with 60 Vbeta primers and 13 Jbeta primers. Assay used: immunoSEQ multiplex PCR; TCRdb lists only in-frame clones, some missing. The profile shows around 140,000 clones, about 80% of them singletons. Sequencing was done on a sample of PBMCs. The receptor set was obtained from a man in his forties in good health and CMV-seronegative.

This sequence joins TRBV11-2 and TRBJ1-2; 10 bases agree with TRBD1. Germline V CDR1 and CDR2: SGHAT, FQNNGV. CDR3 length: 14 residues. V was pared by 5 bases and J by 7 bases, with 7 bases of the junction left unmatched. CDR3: CASSDDRGRLGYTF. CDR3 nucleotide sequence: TGTGCCAGCAGCGACGACAGGGGGCGCCTTGGCTACACCTTC.

The CDR3 bases are TGTGCCAGCAGCTCCCAAAGCTACACTGAAGCTTTCTTT. The encoded protein is CASSSQSYTEAFF. The chain links TRBV7-6 to TRBJ1-1; D not certain. V lost 4 bases to trimming and J lost 3 bases, with 9 bases between them. This CDR3 region has 13 residues. CDR1 and CDR2 (germline): SGHVS, FNYEAQ.

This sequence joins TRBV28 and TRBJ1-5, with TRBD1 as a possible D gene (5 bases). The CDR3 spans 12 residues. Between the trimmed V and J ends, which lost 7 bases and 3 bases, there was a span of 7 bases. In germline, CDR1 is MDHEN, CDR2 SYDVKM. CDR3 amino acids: CASTGNNQPQHF. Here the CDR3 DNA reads TGTGCCAGCACAGGGAACAATCAGCCCCAGCATTTT.

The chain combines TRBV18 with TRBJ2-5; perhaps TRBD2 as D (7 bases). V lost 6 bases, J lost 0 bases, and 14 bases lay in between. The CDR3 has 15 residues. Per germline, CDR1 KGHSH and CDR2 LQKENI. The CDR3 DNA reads TGTGCCAGCTCCGGGCGGGGGACAAACCAAGAGACCCAGTACTTC. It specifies CASSGRGTNQETQYF.

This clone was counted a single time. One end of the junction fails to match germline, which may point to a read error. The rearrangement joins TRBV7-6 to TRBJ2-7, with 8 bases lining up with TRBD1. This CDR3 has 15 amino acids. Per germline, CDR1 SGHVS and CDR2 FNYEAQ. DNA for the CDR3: TGTGCCAGCAGCCTAGCGACAGGGGCGGGGTACGAGCAGTACTTC. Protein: CASSLATGAGYEQYF.

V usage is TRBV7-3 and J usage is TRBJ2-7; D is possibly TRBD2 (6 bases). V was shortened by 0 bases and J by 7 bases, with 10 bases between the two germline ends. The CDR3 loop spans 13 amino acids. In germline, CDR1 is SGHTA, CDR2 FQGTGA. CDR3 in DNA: TGTGCCAGCAGCTTAACGGGGCGGGGAGAGCAGTACTTC. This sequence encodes CASSLTGRGEQYF. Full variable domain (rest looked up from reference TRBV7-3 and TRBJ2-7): GAGVSQTPSNKVTEKGKYVELRCDPISGHTALYWYRQSLGQGPEFLIYFQGTGAADDSGLPNDRFFAVRPEGSVSTLKIQRTERGDSAVYLCASSLTGRGEQYFGPGTRLTVT.

This chain's CDR3 is CASSETNRGEFYGYTF. CDR3 bases: TGTGCCAGCAGTGAAACCAACAGGGGTGAATTCTATGGCTACACCTTC. This chain uses TRBV25-1 with TRBJ1-2; TRBD1 matches at 7 bases. Per the germline V gene, CDR1 is MGHDK and CDR2 is SYGVNS. V dropped 2 bases and J dropped 4; count of bases not matched to a gene: 10. There are 16 residues in the CDR3.

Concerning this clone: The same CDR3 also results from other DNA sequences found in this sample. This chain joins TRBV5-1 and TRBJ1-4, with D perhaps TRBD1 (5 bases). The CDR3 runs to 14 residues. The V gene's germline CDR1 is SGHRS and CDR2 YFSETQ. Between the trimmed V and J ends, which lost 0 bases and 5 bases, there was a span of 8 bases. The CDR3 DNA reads TGCGCCAGCAGCTTGGGCAGGGCAAATGAAAAACTGTTTTTT. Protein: CASSLGRANEKLFF.

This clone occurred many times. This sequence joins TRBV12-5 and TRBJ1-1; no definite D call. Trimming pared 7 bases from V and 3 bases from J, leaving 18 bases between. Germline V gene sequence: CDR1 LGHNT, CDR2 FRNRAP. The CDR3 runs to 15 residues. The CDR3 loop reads CASDYSGFSDTEAFF. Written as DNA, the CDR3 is TGTGCTAGTGACTACAGCGGGTTTTCGGACACTGAAGCTTTCTTT.

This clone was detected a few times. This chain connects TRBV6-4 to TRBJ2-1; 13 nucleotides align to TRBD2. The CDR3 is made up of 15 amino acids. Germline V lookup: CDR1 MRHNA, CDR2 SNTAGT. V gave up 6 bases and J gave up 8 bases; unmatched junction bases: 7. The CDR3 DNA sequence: TGTGCCAGCAGCGACACTAGCGGGGGGGCCGATGAGCAGTTCTTC. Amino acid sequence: CASSDTSGGADEQFF.

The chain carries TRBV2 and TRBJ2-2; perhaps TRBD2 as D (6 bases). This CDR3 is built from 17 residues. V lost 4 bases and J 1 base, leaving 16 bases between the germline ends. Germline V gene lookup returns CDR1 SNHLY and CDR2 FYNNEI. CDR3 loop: CASSANGGAMNTGELFF. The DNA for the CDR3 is TGTGCCAGCAGTGCGAATGGAGGGGCGATGAACACCGGGGAGCTGTTTTTT.

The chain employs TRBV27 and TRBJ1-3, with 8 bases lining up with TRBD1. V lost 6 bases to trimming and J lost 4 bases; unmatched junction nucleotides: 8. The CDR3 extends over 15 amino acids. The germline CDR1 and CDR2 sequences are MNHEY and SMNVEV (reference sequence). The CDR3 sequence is CASSPTRDRGNTIYF. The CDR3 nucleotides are TGTGCCAGCAGCCCAACCCGGGACAGGGGAAACACCATATATTTT.

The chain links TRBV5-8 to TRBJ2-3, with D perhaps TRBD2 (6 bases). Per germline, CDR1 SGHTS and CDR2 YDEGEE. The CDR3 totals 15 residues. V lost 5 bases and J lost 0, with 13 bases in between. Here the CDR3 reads CASRPGVPSTDTQYF. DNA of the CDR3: TGTGCCAGCAGGCCGGGGGTCCCTAGCACAGATACGCAGTATTTT.

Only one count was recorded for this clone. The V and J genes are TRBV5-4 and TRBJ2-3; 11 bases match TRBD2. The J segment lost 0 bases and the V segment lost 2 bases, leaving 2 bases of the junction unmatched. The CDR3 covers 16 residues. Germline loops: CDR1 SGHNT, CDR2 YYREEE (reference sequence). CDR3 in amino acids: CASSLRLAGSTDTQYF. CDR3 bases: TGTGCCAGCAGCTTAAGACTAGCGGGGAGCACAGATACGCAGTATTTT. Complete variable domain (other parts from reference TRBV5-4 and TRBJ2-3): ETGVTQSPTHLIKTRGQQVTLRCSSQSGHNTVSWYQQALGQGPQFIFQYYREEENGRGNFPPRFSGLQFPNYSSELNVNALELDDSALYLCASSLRLAGSTDTQYFGPGTRLTVL.

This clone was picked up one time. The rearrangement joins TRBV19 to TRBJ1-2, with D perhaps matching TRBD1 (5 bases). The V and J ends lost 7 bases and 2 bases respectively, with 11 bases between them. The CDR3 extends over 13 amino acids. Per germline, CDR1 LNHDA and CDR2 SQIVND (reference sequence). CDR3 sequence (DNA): TGTGCCAGTACCGAGACAGCCAACTATGGCTACACCTTC. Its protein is CASTETANYGYTF. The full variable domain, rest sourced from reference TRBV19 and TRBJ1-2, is DGGITQSPKYLFRKEGQNVTLSCEQNLNHDAMYWYRQDPGQGLRLIYYSQIVNDFQKGDIAEGYSVSREKKESFPLTVTSAQKNPTAFYLCASTETANYGYTFGSGTRLTVV.

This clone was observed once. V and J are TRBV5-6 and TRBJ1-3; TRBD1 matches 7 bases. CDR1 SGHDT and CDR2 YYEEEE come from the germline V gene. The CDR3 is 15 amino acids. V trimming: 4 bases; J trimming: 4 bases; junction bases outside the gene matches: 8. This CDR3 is CASSQGGSGGNTIYF. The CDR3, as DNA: TGTGCCAGCAGCCAAGGGGGCTCTGGAGGAAACACCATATATTTT. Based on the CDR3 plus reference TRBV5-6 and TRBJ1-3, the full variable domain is DAGVTQSPTHLIKTRGQQVTLRCSPKSGHDTVSWYQQALGQGPQFIFQYYEEEERQRGNFPDRFSGHQFPNYSSELNVNALLLGDSALYLCASSQGGSGGNTIYFGEGSWLTVV.

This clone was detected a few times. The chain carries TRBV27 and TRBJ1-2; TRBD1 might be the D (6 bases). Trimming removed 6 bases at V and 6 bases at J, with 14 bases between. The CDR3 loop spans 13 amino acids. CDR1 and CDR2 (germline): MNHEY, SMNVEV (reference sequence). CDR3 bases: TGTGCCAGCAGGCTACTGGGACACGATGGCTACACCTTC. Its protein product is CASRLLGHDGYTF.

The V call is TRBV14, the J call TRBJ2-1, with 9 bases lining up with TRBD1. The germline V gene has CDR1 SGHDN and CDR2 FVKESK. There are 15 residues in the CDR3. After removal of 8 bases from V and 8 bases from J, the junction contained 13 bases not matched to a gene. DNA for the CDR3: TGTGCCAGCTGTAGGACAGGGGTTCCGATCTATGAGCAGTTCTTC. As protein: CASCRTGVPIYEQFF.

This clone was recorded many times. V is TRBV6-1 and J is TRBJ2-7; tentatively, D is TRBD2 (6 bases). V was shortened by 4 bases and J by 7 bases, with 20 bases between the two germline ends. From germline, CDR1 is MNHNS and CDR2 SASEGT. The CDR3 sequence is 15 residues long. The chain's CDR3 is CASSGAGRGPLEQYF. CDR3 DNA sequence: TGTGCCAGCAGTGGTGCTGGGCGGGGCCCCTTGGAGCAGTACTTC.

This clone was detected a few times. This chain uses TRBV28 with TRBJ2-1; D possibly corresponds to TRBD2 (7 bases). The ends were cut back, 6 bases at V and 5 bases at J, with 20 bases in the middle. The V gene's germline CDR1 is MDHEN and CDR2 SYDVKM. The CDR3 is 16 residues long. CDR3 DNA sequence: TGTGCCAGCAGAACCTCCCTGGGGAGGGGGGACAATGAGCAGTTCTTC. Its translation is CASRTSLGRGDNEQFF.